This T cell receptor (beta chain) stems from a study of vaccination and CD4 T cells after COVID-19. TCRdb reanalysed the PCR reads using MiXCR and keeps one entry per CDR3 protein. The data contain about 15,000 distinct CDR3 sequences, about 70% of them seen just once; the ten biggest clones take up roughly 1.1%. CDR3 length: 13 amino acids. V lost 2 bases to trimming and J lost 6 bases, with 5 bases between them. The germline V gene encodes CDR1 SNHLY and CDR2 FYNNEI. The sequences come from CD4+ T cells from blood, collected after SARS-CoV-2 vaccination. This receptor was taken from a human donor who had recovered from COVID-19. V and J are TRBV2 and TRBJ1-6; D remains unclear. CDR3 protein: CASSELANSPLHF. For the CDR3, the DNA is TGTGCCAGCAGTGAACTGGCTAATTCACCCCTCCACTTT.